This is a list of T cell receptor beta chains from one sample in a study of blood T cell repertoires in COVID-19. TCRdb's copy holds only in-frame clones and misses some; the assay was immunoSEQ multiplex PCR. The table includes about 220,000 clones, over 75% detected once. Sequenced material: PBMCs or T cells enriched from blood (not recorded which). The receptors shown here come from a woman aged 55 to 70 who had recovered from COVID-19. Each CDR3 is given with its conserved first and last residue. Fields, in order: V gene, clone size, CDR3 length, CDR3 protein. Rows give clone size only sometimes, using once, few, many, or a class for an expanded clone.

>TRBV4-3|.|15
CASSPNPGVNEKLFF
>TRBV7-6|.|14
CASSLVEGNSPLHF
>TRBV6-5|.|14
CASSYSGGHETQYF
>TRBV10-1|.|15
CASGPGLAGAYEQYF
>TRBV24-1|.|17
CATSDLGRGAPNEKLFF
>TRBV7-2|once|17
CASSFRTGGSSGNTIYF
>TRBV15|.|16
CATSRPPGQGVSPLHF
>TRBV3-1/TRBV3-2|.|19
CASSQVLTSGRALEDEQFF
>TRBV6-5|.|13
CASRDSRNSPLHF
>TRBV12-3/TRBV12-4|.|13
CASSPRTIYGYTF
>TRBV12-3/TRBV12-4|.|12
CASRRQAQPQHF
>TRBV7-8|.|13
CASSTDSGNTIYF
>TRBV6-5|.|14
CASTRGGGSYEQYF
>TRBV7-2|.|13
CASSLGANQPQHF
>TRBV27|few|13
CASSLGDRGTLHF
>TRBV12-5|.|15
CASGDGDRPYNEQFF
>TRBV5-4|.|14
CASSLKGMNTEAFF
>TRBV11-2|many|13
CASSLNSDSPLHF
>TRBV6-2/TRBV6-3|.|14
CASSYGGGTETQYF
>TRBV7-6|.|13
CASSSHRTYEQYF
>TRBV18|few|12
CASSQGSDTQYF
>TRBV4-2|few|18
CASSLRPHQQEAGNTIYF
>TRBV24-1|once|14
CATSEGTGGAGYTF
>TRBV2|.|16
CASRTTGGYGNQPQHF
>TRBV27|.|14
CASSSTGTNEKLFF
>TRBV5-1|.|15
CASSLQGSAYNEQFF
>TRBV3-1/TRBV3-2|.|15
CASSPSGDGGNTIYF
>TRBV6-5|.|14
CASSKGQGDYGYTF
>TRBV23-1|.|16
CASSLTTGMVGQPQHF
>TRBV10-1|.|12
CASSDPRGLQYF
>TRBV5-4|.|16
CASSLKGTGPTGELFF
>TRBV5-1|.|15
CASSGQGGTNEKLFF
>TRBV19|once|15
CASSSRSHGTGELFF
>TRBV5-1|.|16
CASSLGGQSSGNTIYF
>TRBV11-1|.|13
CASSVGADQPQHF
>TRBV25-1|.|13
CASTPGANYGYTF
>TRBV7-2|.|15
CASSYSDSSNYGYTF